This T cell receptor beta chain was sequenced in a study of cytomegalovirus exposure and HLA in healthy donors. General observations from the study: Reportedly, diagnosis of cytomegalovirus status by the classifier showed high specificity and sensitivity. Sequencing likely generated an artifact that appeared as a cluster of highly shared sequence variants.

Although they were nominally healthy when sampled, donors likely had unrecorded immune exposures. This CDR3 comprises 14 residues. Trimming cost V 5 bases and J 1 base, with 11 bases left between them. Per germline, CDR1 SGHAT and CDR2 FQNNGV. To note about this clone: The antigen is unknown.

The PCR made use of 60 Vbeta and 13 Jbeta primers. The data were produced by immunoSEQ multiplex PCR, yet TCRdb's version contains in-frame clones alone and is incomplete. The sample yields about 190,000 clones, just under 75% seen once. The sequenced sample was PBMCs. The TCR was taken from a woman aged 25-40 years in good health and CMV-seropositive. The chain uses TRBV11-2 and TRBJ1-1; unclear D gene. The CDR3 spells CASSAHGGNTEAFF. The CDR3 DNA is TGTGCCAGCAGCGCCCACGGTGGGAACACTGAAGCTTTCTTT.